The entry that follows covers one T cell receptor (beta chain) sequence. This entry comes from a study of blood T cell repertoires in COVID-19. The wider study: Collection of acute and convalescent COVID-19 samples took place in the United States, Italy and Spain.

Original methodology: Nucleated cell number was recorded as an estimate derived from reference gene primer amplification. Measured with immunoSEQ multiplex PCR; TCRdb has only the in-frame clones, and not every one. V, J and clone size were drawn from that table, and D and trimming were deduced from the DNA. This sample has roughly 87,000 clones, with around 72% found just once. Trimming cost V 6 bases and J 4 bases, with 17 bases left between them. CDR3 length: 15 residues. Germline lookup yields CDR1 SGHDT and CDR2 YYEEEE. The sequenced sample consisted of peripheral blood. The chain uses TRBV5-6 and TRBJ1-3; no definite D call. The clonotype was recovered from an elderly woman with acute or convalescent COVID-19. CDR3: CASKLSGPRGNTIYF. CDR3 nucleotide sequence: TGTGCCAGCAAACTTTCTGGGCCCCGAGGAAACACCATATATTTT.